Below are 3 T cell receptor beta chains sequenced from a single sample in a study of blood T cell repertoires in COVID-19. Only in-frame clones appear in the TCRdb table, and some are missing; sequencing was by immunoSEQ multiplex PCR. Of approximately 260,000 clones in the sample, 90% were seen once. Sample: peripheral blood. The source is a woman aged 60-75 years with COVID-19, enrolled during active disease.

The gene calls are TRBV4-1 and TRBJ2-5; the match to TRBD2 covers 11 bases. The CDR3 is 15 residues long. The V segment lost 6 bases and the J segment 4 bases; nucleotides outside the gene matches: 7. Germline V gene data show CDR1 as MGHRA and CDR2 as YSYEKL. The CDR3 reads CASRNSGGAGETQYF. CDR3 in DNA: TGCGCCAGCAGGAATAGCGGGGGGGCCGGAGAGACCCAGTACTTC.

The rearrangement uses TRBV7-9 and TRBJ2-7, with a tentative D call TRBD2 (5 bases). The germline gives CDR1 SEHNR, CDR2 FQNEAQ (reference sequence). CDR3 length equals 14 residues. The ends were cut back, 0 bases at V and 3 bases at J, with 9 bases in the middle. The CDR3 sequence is CASSLARADYEQYF. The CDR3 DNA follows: TGTGCCAGCAGCTTAGCGCGGGCAGACTACGAGCAGTACTTC.

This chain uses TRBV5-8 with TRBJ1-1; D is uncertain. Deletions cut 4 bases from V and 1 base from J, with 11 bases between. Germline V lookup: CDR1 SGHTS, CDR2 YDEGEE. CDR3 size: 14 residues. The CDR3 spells CASSRGGRNTEAFF. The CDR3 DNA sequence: TGTGCCAGCAGCCGAGGAGGCAGGAACACTGAAGCTTTCTTT.